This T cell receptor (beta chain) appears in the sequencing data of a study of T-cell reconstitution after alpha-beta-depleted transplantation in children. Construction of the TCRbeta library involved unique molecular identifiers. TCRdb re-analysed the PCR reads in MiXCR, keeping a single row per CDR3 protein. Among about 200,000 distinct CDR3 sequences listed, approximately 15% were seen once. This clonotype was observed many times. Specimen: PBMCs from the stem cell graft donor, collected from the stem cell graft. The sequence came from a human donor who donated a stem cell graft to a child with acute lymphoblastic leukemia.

The CDR3 here is CSVWPGGSWQFF. CDR3 DNA sequence: TGCAGCGTTTGGCCAGGGGGCTCTTGGCAGTTCTTC. The genes are TRBV29-1 and TRBJ2-1; TRBD1 agrees at 8 bases. Germline-derived CDR1 and CDR2 are SQVTM and ANQGSEA. The CDR3 has 12 amino acids. V lost 5 bases to trimming and J lost 12 bases; unmatched junction nucleotides: 9.